The 10 T cell receptor beta chains presented below share a single source sample, sequenced in a study of long-term antiretroviral therapy in people with HIV. Version v3.0 of the immunoSEQ assay was performed at survey level. TCRdb's copy holds only in-frame clones and misses some; the assay was immunoSEQ multiplex PCR. This sample has 48,000 or so clones, with 84% found just once. Sample: unsorted PBMCs, taken 0.8 years after starting antiretroviral therapy. These receptor sequences come from a woman between 18 and 29 years old with HIV.

This clone has just one count. V is TRBV10-3 and J is TRBJ1-1; D ambiguous. The V end lost 2 bases, the J end lost 3 bases, and 4 bases lay between the germline ends. The CDR3 contains 12 residues. CDR1 and CDR2 (germline): ENHRY, SYGVKD. CDR3 sequence (DNA): TGTGCCATCAGTGAGACAGACACTGAAGCTTTCTTT. Translating gives CAISETDTEAFF.

The J gene is TRBJ2-3, the V gene TRBV29-1; TRBD2 matches at 11 bases. The CDR3 is 16 residues long. The germline CDR1 and CDR2 sequences are SQVTM and ANQGSEA. Losses at the gene ends were 2 bases for V and 2 bases for J; bases not matched to a gene: 6. In DNA form, the CDR3 reads TGCAGCGTTGAAACCGGGACTAGCGGTACCACAGATACGCAGTATTTT. Its translation is CSVETGTSGTTDTQYF.

The rearrangement uses TRBV6-4 and TRBJ2-3, with a weak D call TRBD2 (6 bases). CDR3 size: 14 residues. Looked up from germline, CDR1 is MRHNA and CDR2 is SNTAGT. Between the trimmed V and J ends, which lost 3 bases and 0 bases, there was a span of 7 bases. CDR3 loop: CASSESGSTDTQYF. Here the CDR3 DNA reads TGTGCCAGCAGTGAAAGCGGGAGCACAGATACGCAGTATTTT.

This clone has just one count. The chain combines TRBV9 with TRBJ1-4, with unresolved D. This CDR3 is 16 amino acids long. Trimming stripped 4 bases from V and 0 bases from J, with 13 bases between. Germline CDR1 reads SGDLS; CDR2 reads YYNGEE. The CDR3: CASSPSQRTTNEKLFF. The CDR3 DNA sequence: TGTGCCAGCAGCCCTTCCCAGAGGACAACTAATGAAAAACTGTTTTTT.

CDR3 in DNA: TGTGCCAGCTCACCGGCCGGCGGGAGCAGGTACAATGAGCAGTTCTTC. Protein: CASSPAGGSRYNEQFF. J is TRBJ2-1 and V is TRBV18, with 7 bases aligning to TRBD2. The CDR3 has 16 amino acids. Germline CDR1 is KGHSH and CDR2 is LQKENI. The junction had 9 bases not matched to a gene; V was cut back by 3 bases and J by 4 bases.

This sequence joins TRBV7-2 and TRBJ2-7; 7 bases match TRBD1. CDR1 and CDR2 from the germline V gene are SGHTA and FQGNSA. CDR3 length: 15 residues. Trimming took 5 bases from V and 3 from J; bases not matched to a gene: 10. CDR3 loop: CASSQGQLQLYEQYF. Here the CDR3 DNA reads TGTGCCAGCAGCCAGGGACAGCTCCAACTCTACGAGCAGTACTTC.

The V and J genes are TRBV10-3 and TRBJ2-3; TRBD1 agrees at 10 bases. The ends lost 6 bases at V and 3 bases at J; junction bases unmatched: 3. The CDR3 length is 14 residues. The germline CDR1 and CDR2 sequences are ENHRY and SYGVKD. CDR3 loop: CAIRRDRGTDTQYF. The CDR3 nucleotides are TGTGCCATCAGGCGGGACAGGGGAACAGATACGCAGTATTTT.

The chain uses TRBV28 and TRBJ1-1; maybe TRBD1 (6 bases). The CDR3 has 13 residues. Germline-derived CDR1 and CDR2 are MDHEN and SYDVKM. V was shortened by 5 bases and J by 2 bases, with 9 bases between the two germline ends. The CDR3 reads CASSDRQNTEAFF. The CDR3 DNA reads TGTGCCAGCAGTGACAGGCAAAACACTGAAGCTTTCTTT.

V usage is TRBV28 and J usage is TRBJ2-3; possible D gene TRBD2, 5 bases. The CDR3 extends over 17 amino acids. Germline CDR1 MDHEN, CDR2 SYDVKM. V lost 5 bases and J 0 bases, leaving 18 bases between the germline ends. CDR3 in DNA: TGTGCCAGCAGTCCCGTTGGACGGGGATTTAGCACAGATACGCAGTATTTT. Encoded protein: CASSPVGRGFSTDTQYF.

The chain joins TRBV10-3 to TRBJ2-2; TRBD1 is a possible D gene (5 bases). The germline V gene has CDR1 ENHRY and CDR2 SYGVKD. Trimming removed 2 bases from V and 6 bases from J, with 19 bases in between. The CDR3 consists of 17 residues. The CDR3 sequence is CAISEGLAGRYAGELFF. CDR3 in DNA: TGTGCCATCAGTGAGGGTCTGGCAGGGCGGTACGCCGGGGAGCTGTTTTTT.